These T cell receptor beta chains were read from a single sample in a study of blood T cell repertoires in COVID-19. The data were produced by immunoSEQ multiplex PCR, yet TCRdb's version contains in-frame clones alone and is incomplete. The sample contains fewer than 150,000 clones, about 90% of which appear only once. Sample: peripheral blood. Every receptor here comes from a woman between 50 and 59 years old with active or convalescent COVID-19. Both conserved end residues are part of each CDR3. The D gene is left open where the match is weak. Not every row has a clone size; where given, it reads once, few, many or a size class.

d_call	clone_size	v_call	j_call	cdr3_nt	cdr3_aa
NA	NA	TRBV11-2	TRBJ2-1	TGTGCCAGCAGCTTATCGCGCGGGAACCTCTACAATGAGCAGTTCTTC	CASSLSRGNLYNEQFF
NA	NA	TRBV4-3	TRBJ2-2	TGCGCCAGCAGCCAAGAGTTAAGTTTTGGCGACTACACCGGGGAGCTGTTTTTT	CASSQELSFGDYTGELFF
TRBD2	NA	TRBV4-3	TRBJ2-7	TGCGCCAGCAGCTTTGGAGTAGCGGGAGCCTACGAGCAGTACTTC	CASSFGVAGAYEQYF
NA	NA	TRBV7-3	TRBJ2-3	TGTGCCAGCAGCTTAGGTTCGCGGGGAAGCACAGATACGCAGTATTTT	CASSLGSRGSTDTQYF
TRBD2	few	TRBV5-1	TRBJ2-2	TGCGCCAGCAGCAAGAGACTAGCGGGAGTCGGTGGAACCGGGGAGCTGTTTTTT	CASSKRLAGVGGTGELFF
NA	NA	TRBV5-6	TRBJ1-1	TGTGCCAGCAGCTTGGTCCGGGGCACTGAAGCTTTCTTT	CASSLVRGTEAFF
TRBD2	NA	TRBV30	TRBJ2-1	TGTGCCTGGAGTACCCTAGCGGGCCTATACAATGAGCAGTTCTTC	CAWSTLAGLYNEQFF
TRBD2	NA	TRBV6-2/TRBV6-3	TRBJ2-1	TGTGCCAGCAGTTACGGGACTAGCGGGAGTGTCGATGAGCAGTTCTTC	CASSYGTSGSVDEQFF
NA	NA	TRBV25-1	TRBJ2-2	TGTGCCAGCAGGCGGGCATCCGGGGAGCTGTTTTTT	CASRRASGELFF
NA	once	TRBV5-4	TRBJ1-2	TGTGCCAGCAGCTCAACGGACTATGGCTACACCTTC	CASSSTDYGYTF
NA	NA	TRBV15	TRBJ1-4	TGTGCCACCAGCAGAGGAGGTGCTAATGAAAAACTGTTTTTT	CATSRGGANEKLFF
TRBD2	once	TRBV9	TRBJ2-5	TGTGCCAGCAGCGTAGAGGGGGCGGGAGGGCCTAATTATGAGACCCAGTACTTC	CASSVEGAGGPNYETQYF
TRBD2	NA	TRBV5-1	TRBJ2-3	TGCGCCAGCACCTCCAGCGGGGGGGGAGATACGCAGTATTTT	CASTSSGGGDTQYF
TRBD1	NA	TRBV3-1/TRBV3-2	TRBJ2-7	TGTGCCAGCGGGACAGGGCTCTACGAGCAGTACTTC	CASGTGLYEQYF
NA	NA	TRBV24-1	TRBJ2-3	TGTGCCACCAGTGCCATGAGGTCCGGGTACACAGATACGCAGTATTTT	CATSAMRSGYTDTQYF
NA	once	TRBV7-2	TRBJ2-3	TGTGCCAGCAGCTTGGGAGCTAGCACAGATACGCAGTATTTT	CASSLGASTDTQYF
NA	NA	TRBV5-5	TRBJ1-4	TGTGCCAGCAGCTTTACACAGAGAGATGAAAAACTGTTTTTT	CASSFTQRDEKLFF
TRBD2	NA	TRBV7-8	TRBJ2-1	TGTGCGAGCCGAGCGGGAGGGAACTACAATGAGCAGTTCTTC	CASRAGGNYNEQFF
TRBD1	NA	TRBV6-5	TRBJ2-1	TGTGCCAGCAGGACAGGGACCAATGAGCAGTTCTTC	CASRTGTNEQFF
TRBD1	NA	TRBV5-3	TRBJ2-7	TGTGCCAGAAGCGTGCCCGGGACAGGGTACGAGCAGTACTTC	CARSVPGTGYEQYF
NA	NA	TRBV3-1/TRBV3-2	TRBJ2-5	TGTGCCAGCAGCCAAGGACAGAACCATTCCGAAGAGACCCAGTACTTC	CASSQGQNHSEETQYF
TRBD2	NA	TRBV14	TRBJ2-1	TGTGCCAGCAGCCAAGGGAGGGGACAAAGGTCCTCCGGGAGGGCCAACAATGAGCAGTTCTTC	CASSQGRGQRSSGRANNEQFF
NA	NA	TRBV25-1	TRBJ1-1	TGTGCCAGCAGTGAGTTTTATGAAGCTTTCTTT	CASSEFYEAFF
NA	NA	TRBV27	TRBJ1-4	TGTGCCAGCAGTTTAGGCCGAGCGAATGAAAAACTGTTTTTT	CASSLGRANEKLFF
NA	NA	TRBV2	TRBJ2-3	TGTGCCAGCCGACTCACAGATACGCAGTATTTT	CASRLTDTQYF
TRBD1	NA	TRBV7-6	TRBJ1-1	TGTGCCAGCAGCACTGAGCCGGGACAGGGGTGGGCTTTCTTT	CASSTEPGQGWAFF
TRBD1	few	TRBV30	TRBJ1-1	TGTGCCTGGGCCAGGGACAGACTAAACACTGAAGCTTTCTTT	CAWARDRLNTEAFF
TRBD1	NA	TRBV12-3/TRBV12-4	TRBJ1-2	TGTGCCAGCAGCTCGACAGGGGGCTTTGGCTACACCTTC	CASSSTGGFGYTF
TRBD1	few	TRBV9	TRBJ1-3	TGTGCCAGCAGCGTAGGGCAGGGGGGAGGAAACACCATATATTTT	CASSVGQGGGNTIYF
TRBD2	NA	TRBV7-8	TRBJ2-1	TGTGCCAGCAGCCAAACTAGCGGGAGTCGGGATGAGCAGTTCTTC	CASSQTSGSRDEQFF
NA	NA	TRBV6-1	TRBJ1-6	TGTGCCAGCCGTGAGGACTTAGTAAGTTCCCTCCACTTT	CASREDLVSSLHF
TRBD2	NA	TRBV28	TRBJ2-7	TGTGCCAGCAGTTATCTAGCGGGAGGAAGGGGCTACGAGCAGTACTTC	CASSYLAGGRGYEQYF
TRBD1	NA	TRBV5-6	TRBJ1-5	TGTGCCAGCAGCTTACAGGGGAAAGATCAGCCCCAGCATTTT	CASSLQGKDQPQHF
TRBD2	few	TRBV7-3	TRBJ2-3	TGTGCCAGCAAGGGACTAGCAGTTACAGATACGCAGTATTTT	CASKGLAVTDTQYF
NA	NA	TRBV27	TRBJ2-7	TGTGCCAGCAGTTGGGCCGAAACCTACGAGCAGTACTTC	CASSWAETYEQYF
NA	NA	TRBV24-1	TRBJ2-3	TGTGCCACCAGTCCCGCAGGGGAAAGCACAGATACGCAGTATTTT	CATSPAGESTDTQYF
NA	NA	TRBV4-2	TRBJ1-5	TGTGCCAGCAGCCAAGTCCGCGATATGAGCGATCAGCCCCAGCATTTT	CASSQVRDMSDQPQHF
NA	few	TRBV24-1	TRBJ1-1	TGTGCCACCAGTGATTTAGATTCAGGGGTAGGGACTGAAGCTTTCTTT	CATSDLDSGVGTEAFF